Below, 29 T cell receptor beta chains from the same sample are listed, as sequenced in a study of blood T cell repertoires in COVID-19. The method was immunoSEQ multiplex PCR; TCRdb's version includes in-frame clones alone and lacks a portion of them. The top ten clones hold more than 3% of a sample with 180,000 or so clones, approximately 86% of them seen once. The source material was peripheral blood. The source is a man between 65 and 85 years old with acute or convalescent COVID-19.

The gene calls are TRBV6-5 and TRBJ2-1, with TRBD2 as a possible D gene (5 bases). Trimming shortened V by 2 bases and J by 6 bases, and 17 bases separated the two germline ends. This CDR3 is built from 16 residues. The germline V gene encodes CDR1 MNHEY and CDR2 SVGAGI. The CDR3 region is CASSYHGLSSSNEQFF. DNA of the CDR3: TGTGCCAGCAGTTACCACGGACTCTCAAGCTCCAATGAGCAGTTCTTC.

This rearrangement joins TRBV28 to TRBJ2-7, with D possibly matching TRBD2 (6 bases). V lost 3 bases to trimming and J lost 3 bases, with 15 bases between them. The CDR3 is 15 amino acids. Germline values: CDR1 MDHEN, CDR2 SYDVKM. The DNA for the CDR3 is TGTGCCAGCAGTTTCGGGACTCCCGACCTCTACGAGCAGTACTTC. Its translation: CASSFGTPDLYEQYF.

The chain couples TRBV2 to TRBJ2-1; D is possibly TRBD2 (6 bases). CDR1 and CDR2 (germline): SNHLY, FYNNEI. Trimming took off 8 bases at V and 0 bases at J, with 17 bases between the two ends. The length of the CDR3 is 16 residues. The CDR3 bases are TGTGCCAGCGGACCCTTCGCGGGGAGCTCCTACAATGAGCAGTTCTTC. Translating it yields CASGPFAGSSYNEQFF.

The rearrangement joins TRBV18 to TRBJ1-3; no definite D call. The CDR3 spans 14 residues. Trimming took off 0 bases at V and 2 bases at J, with 5 bases between the two ends. Germline V gene data show CDR1 as KGHSH and CDR2 as LQKENI. CDR3 sequence reads: CASSPPSPGNTIYF. CDR3 bases: TGTGCCAGCTCACCACCCTCTCCTGGAAACACCATATATTTT.

This chain joins TRBV18 and TRBJ1-2, with D perhaps TRBD1 (5 bases). The CDR3 has 15 residues. Germline lookup yields CDR1 KGHSH and CDR2 LQKENI. Between the trimmed V and J ends, which lost 1 base and 2 bases, there was a span of 11 bases. The CDR3 sequence is CASSPQTENNYGYTF. CDR3 DNA sequence: TGTGCCAGCTCACCACAGACAGAGAACAACTATGGCTACACCTTC.

With respect to this clone: Other DNA sequences of this sample code for an identical CDR3. The genes are TRBV18 and TRBJ2-7; 8 nucleotides line up with TRBD2. Trimming took 3 bases from V and 0 from J; bases not matched to a gene: 1. CDR1 and CDR2 from the germline V gene are KGHSH and LQKENI. The CDR3 extends over 14 amino acids. The CDR3 DNA is TGTGCCAGCTCACCGGGACTAGTCTCCTACGAGCAGTACTTC. It encodes CASSPGLVSYEQYF.

This clone occurred once. This chain connects TRBV5-1 to TRBJ2-3, with 7 bases matching TRBD2. CDR3 size: 16 residues. Germline CDR1 reads SGHRS; CDR2 reads YFSETQ. V shed 4 bases and J 2 bases; nucleotides not matched to a gene: 10. The DNA of the CDR3 is TGCGCCAGCAGCGCTCTCCAGGCGGGGGTCACAGATACGCAGTATTTT. Amino acids: CASSALQAGVTDTQYF.

This clone was recorded once. V usage is TRBV28 and J usage is TRBJ1-1, with D uncertain. Germline V gene sequence: CDR1 MDHEN, CDR2 SYDVKM. The length of the CDR3 is 14 residues. V lost 3 bases and J lost 0, with 8 bases in between. DNA of the CDR3: TGTGCCAGCAGTTTCCTGACAATGAACACTGAAGCTTTCTTT. Translated: CASSFLTMNTEAFF. The full variable domain, in which reference TRBV28 and TRBJ1-1 provide the parts outside the CDR3, is DVKVTQSSRYLVKRTGEKVFLECVQDMDHENMFWYRQDPGLGLRLIYFSYDVKMKEKGDIPEGYSVSREKKERFSLILESASTNQTSMYLCASSFLTMNTEAFFGQGTRLTVV.

V usage is TRBV27 and J usage is TRBJ1-5; maybe TRBD1 (5 bases). CDR1 is MNHEY, CDR2 SMNVEV, per germline (reference sequence). The CDR3 runs to 16 residues. Trimming took off 3 bases at V and 2 bases at J, with 14 bases between the two ends. CDR3 amino acids: CASSFLGGGGNQPQHF. CDR3 DNA: TGTGCCAGCAGTTTTTTGGGGGGAGGGGGCAATCAGCCCCAGCATTTT.

The chain combines TRBV7-9 with TRBJ2-5; maybe TRBD1 (5 bases). This CDR3 comprises 15 residues. Deletions cut 2 bases from V and 1 base from J, with 11 bases between. Germline V gives CDR1 SEHNR, CDR2 FQNEAQ (reference sequence). The CDR3 sequence is CASSLTQGRQETQYF. The CDR3 nucleotides read TGTGCCAGCAGCTTAACTCAGGGCCGCCAAGAGACCCAGTACTTC.

The CDR3 DNA is TGTGCCAGCAGCTTAGACGTGACAGCCACCTATGGCTACACCTTC. Translated, it gives CASSLDVTATYGYTF. The chain employs TRBV7-2 and TRBJ1-2; perhaps TRBD1 as D (5 bases). CDR1 and CDR2 (germline): SGHTA, FQGNSA. Trimming pared 1 base from V and 4 bases from J, leaving 13 bases between. The CDR3 has 15 amino acids.

The chain joins TRBV24-1 to TRBJ1-5; the D gene is possibly TRBD1 (6 bases). CDR3 length equals 15 residues. Germline CDR1 and CDR2: KGHDR and SFDVKD. V gave up 8 bases and J gave up 0 bases, with 13 bases separating them. This CDR3 reads CATTPRQDSNQPQHF. The DNA of the CDR3 is TGTGCCACCACCCCAAGACAGGATAGCAATCAGCCCCAGCATTTT.

In DNA form, the CDR3 reads TGTGCCAGCAGCTTACGGCCTCGGGATTCACCCCTCCACTTT. It codes for CASSLRPRDSPLHF. The chain combines TRBV11-1 with TRBJ1-6, with no clear D. Germline CDR1 and CDR2: SGHAT and FQDESV (reference sequence). The CDR3 consists of 14 residues. Trimming shortened V by 2 bases and J by 8 bases, and 10 bases separated the two germline ends. Using reference TRBV11-1 and TRBJ1-6 for the parts outside the CDR3, the full variable domain is EAEVAQSPRYKITEKSQAVAFWCDPISGHATLYWYRQILGQGPELLVQFQDESVVDDSQLPKDRFSAERLKGVDSTLKIQPAELGDSAMYLCASSLRPRDSPLHFGNGTRLTVT.

This clone occurred once. The gene calls are TRBV5-4 and TRBJ2-2; 9 nucleotides agree with TRBD1. The J segment lost 7 bases and the V segment lost 4 bases, leaving 8 bases of the junction unmatched. This CDR3 contains 15 residues. Germline V gene data show CDR1 as SGHNT and CDR2 as YYREEE (reference sequence). CDR3 in amino acids: CASSPGQGRGGELFF. The CDR3 bases are TGTGCCAGCAGCCCCGGACAGGGGCGGGGCGGGGAGCTGTTTTTT.

The chain carries TRBV2 and TRBJ2-7, with 7 bases matching TRBD1. CDR1 is SNHLY and CDR2 is FYNNEI in the germline V gene. There are 16 residues in the CDR3. J lost 4 bases, V lost 4 bases, and 13 bases had no gene match. The CDR3 sequence: CASSVNFGTVVYEQYF. CDR3 coding DNA: TGTGCCAGCAGTGTTAATTTCGGGACAGTGGTATACGAGCAGTACTTC.

The V call is TRBV5-6, the J call TRBJ2-3; D call uncertain. Per the germline V gene, CDR1 is SGHDT and CDR2 is YYEEEE. Trimming took 4 bases from V and 2 from J, leaving 5 bases between them. The CDR3 runs 12 residues. CDR3 sequence (DNA): TGTGCCAGCAGCGGCACCACAGATACGCAGTATTTT. Translating gives CASSGTTDTQYF.

This clone has only one observation. The V gene is TRBV24-1, the J gene TRBJ2-3; perhaps TRBD2 as D (6 bases). CDR3 length: 17 residues. Germline V lookup: CDR1 KGHDR, CDR2 SFDVKD. Trimming took off 2 bases at V and 2 bases at J, with 16 bases between the two ends. The CDR3 here is CATSDSARDSNTDTQYF. In DNA form, the CDR3 reads TGTGCCACCAGTGATTCGGCTCGGGACTCCAACACAGATACGCAGTATTTT.

The chain combines TRBV2 with TRBJ2-7; TRBD1 is a possible D gene (5 bases). From germline, CDR1 is SNHLY and CDR2 FYNNEI. Trimming left V 0 bases short and J 4 bases short, with 13 bases between. The CDR3 contains 15 residues. This CDR3 is CASSEAIYQGYEQYF. CDR3 bases: TGTGCCAGCAGTGAAGCGATATATCAGGGTTACGAGCAGTACTTC.

In this sample, this clone turned up a few times. The V gene is TRBV12-2, the J gene TRBJ2-1; the DNA was not compared with TRBD2, the D call given in the table. TRBV12-2 is recorded as a pseudogene. The length of the CDR3 is 15 residues. CDR3: CGKPIRGSNYNEQFF. DNA for the CDR3: TGTGGAAAACCTATTCGAGGGAGTAACTACAATGAGCAGTTCTTC.

V is TRBV5-4 and J is TRBJ2-5, with D possibly being TRBD2 (5 bases). Germline lookup yields CDR1 SGHNT and CDR2 YYREEE (reference sequence). Trimming pared 2 bases from V and 4 bases from J, leaving 12 bases between. The CDR3 length is 14 residues. CDR3 DNA sequence: TGTGCCAGCAGCTTAACCCTAGGAGGAGAGACCCAGTACTTC. It is translated as CASSLTLGGETQYF.

This chain connects TRBV28 to TRBJ1-6; no clear D. CDR3 length: 12 amino acids. The ends were cut back, 6 bases at V and 11 bases at J, with 11 bases in the middle. The germline V gene has CDR1 MDHEN and CDR2 SYDVKM. This CDR3 is CASSEPGTPLHF. The CDR3 DNA is TGTGCCAGCAGCGAGCCGGGGACACCCCTCCACTTT.

V usage is TRBV10-3 and J usage is TRBJ2-1, with 10 bases fitting TRBD2. V lost 0 bases, J lost 9 bases, and 5 bases stayed unmatched. From germline, CDR1 is ENHRY and CDR2 SYGVKD. The CDR3 runs to 15 residues. CDR3: CAISESLAGELEQFF. CDR3 DNA: TGTGCCATCAGTGAGTCTCTAGCGGGAGAACTTGAGCAGTTCTTC.

This chain uses TRBV11-2 with TRBJ2-3, with 12 bases fitting TRBD2. The CDR3 contains 17 residues. Trimming took 4 bases from V and 2 from J; bases not matched to a gene: 7. Germline lookup yields CDR1 SGHAT and CDR2 FQNNGV. The CDR3 protein is CASSSKTSGGPTDTQYF. The CDR3 DNA follows: TGTGCCAGCAGCTCTAAGACTAGCGGGGGACCCACAGATACGCAGTATTTT.

The rearrangement links TRBV6-2 or TRBV6-3 to TRBJ1-4; no reliable D call. Germline CDR1 MNHEY, CDR2 SVGEGT. CDR3 length equals 13 residues. The V and J ends lost 1 base and 6 bases respectively, with 6 bases between them. The DNA of the CDR3 is TGTGCCAGCAGTTACTGGCAGTATGAAAAACTGTTTTTT. This gives the protein CASSYWQYEKLFF.

The CDR3 is CASSVAAGGDSYEQYF. CDR3 bases: TGTGCCAGCAGCGTAGCTGCCGGGGGGGACTCCTACGAGCAGTACTTC. V is TRBV9 and J is TRBJ2-7, with 8 positions matching TRBD2. This CDR3 spans 16 amino acids. With V trimmed by 0 bases and J by 0 bases, 5 bases remained unmatched. Per the germline V gene, CDR1 is SGDLS and CDR2 is YYNGEE.

The chain links TRBV7-6 to TRBJ2-2; 13 bases are a match to TRBD2. The germline gives CDR1 SGHVS, CDR2 FNYEAQ. After removal of 1 base from V and 4 bases from J, the junction contained 12 bases not matched to a gene. The CDR3 loop spans 20 amino acids. The CDR3 region has the DNA TGTGCCAGCAGCTTAGAGGCAGGGGGACTAGCGGGACAGGGCACCGGGGAGCTGTTTTTT. It translates to CASSLEAGGLAGQGTGELFF.

The chain has TRBV4-1 and TRBJ1-4; D ambiguous. V lost 1 base and J 3 bases, leaving 6 bases between the germline ends. This CDR3 is built from 14 residues. Germline assignment: CDR1 MGHRA and CDR2 YSYEKL. CDR3 protein: CASSQVPANEKLFF. The CDR3 DNA sequence: TGCGCCAGCAGCCAAGTTCCCGCTAATGAAAAACTGTTTTTT.

The chain recombines TRBV11-2 with TRBJ2-1; D is uncertain. V lost 3 bases and J 0 bases, leaving 12 bases between the germline ends. Per germline, CDR1 SGHAT and CDR2 FQNNGV. The CDR3 loop spans 16 amino acids. This CDR3 is CASSLRPLSSYNEQFF. DNA of the CDR3: TGTGCCAGCAGCTTGAGGCCACTAAGCTCCTACAATGAGCAGTTCTTC.

The rearrangement joins TRBV7-3 to TRBJ1-2; tentatively, D is TRBD1 (6 bases). With 4 bases removed from V and 0 bases from J, the gap between germline ends came to 12 bases. The germline V gene has CDR1 SGHTA and CDR2 FQGTGA. CDR3 size: 15 residues. The CDR3 protein is CASSWGQTSNYGYTF. The CDR3 nucleotides are TGTGCCAGCAGCTGGGGACAAACTTCTAACTATGGCTACACCTTC.